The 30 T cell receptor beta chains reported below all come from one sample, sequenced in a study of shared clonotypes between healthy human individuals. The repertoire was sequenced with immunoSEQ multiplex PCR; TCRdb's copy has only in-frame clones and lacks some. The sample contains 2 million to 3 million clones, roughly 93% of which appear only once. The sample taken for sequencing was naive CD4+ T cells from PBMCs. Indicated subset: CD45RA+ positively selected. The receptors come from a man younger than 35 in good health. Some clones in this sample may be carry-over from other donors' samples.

Here the CDR3 reads CASKGAGTSGRYTQYF. For the CDR3, the DNA is TGTGCCAGCAAAGGAGCCGGGACTAGCGGAAGATATACGCAGTATTTT. The rearrangement links TRBV2 to TRBJ2-3, with 11 bases aligning to TRBD2. With 7 bases clipped from V and 7 bases from J, the junction kept 13 bases outside the gene matches. CDR3 length: 16 amino acids. CDR1 SNHLY and CDR2 FYNNEI come from the germline V gene. Drawing the rest from reference TRBV2 and TRBJ2-3, the complete variable domain is EPEVTQTPSHQVTQMGQEVILRCVPISNHLYFYWYRQILGQKVEFLVSFYNNEISEKSEIFDDQFSVERPDGSNFTLKIRSTKLEDSAMYFCASKGAGTSGRYTQYFGPGTRLTVL.

In DNA, the CDR3 is TGTGCCAGCTCACCATCCTTTTCCCCTATGAACACTGAAGCTTTCTTT. Translated, it gives CASSPSFSPMNTEAFF. The chain recombines TRBV18 with TRBJ1-1; D is unresolved. The CDR3 is 16 residues long. Trimming stripped 2 bases from V and 0 bases from J, with 13 bases between. In germline, CDR1 is KGHSH, CDR2 LQKENI.

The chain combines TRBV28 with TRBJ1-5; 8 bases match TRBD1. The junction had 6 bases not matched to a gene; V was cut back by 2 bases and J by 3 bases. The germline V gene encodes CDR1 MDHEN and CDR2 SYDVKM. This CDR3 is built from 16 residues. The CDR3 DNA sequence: TGTGCCAGCAGTTTAGGGGGACAGGCCTTCAATCAGCCCCAGCATTTT. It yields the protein CASSLGGQAFNQPQHF.

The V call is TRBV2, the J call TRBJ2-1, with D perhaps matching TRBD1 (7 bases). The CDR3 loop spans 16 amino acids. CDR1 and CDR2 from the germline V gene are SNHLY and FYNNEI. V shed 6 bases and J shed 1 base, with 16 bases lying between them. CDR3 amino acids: CASSRLTGTSYNEQFF. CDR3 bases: TGTGCCAGCAGCCGACTGACAGGGACTTCCTACAATGAGCAGTTCTTC. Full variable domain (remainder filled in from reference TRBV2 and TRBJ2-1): EPEVTQTPSHQVTQMGQEVILRCVPISNHLYFYWYRQILGQKVEFLVSFYNNEISEKSEIFDDQFSVERPDGSNFTLKIRSTKLEDSAMYFCASSRLTGTSYNEQFFGPGTRLTVL.

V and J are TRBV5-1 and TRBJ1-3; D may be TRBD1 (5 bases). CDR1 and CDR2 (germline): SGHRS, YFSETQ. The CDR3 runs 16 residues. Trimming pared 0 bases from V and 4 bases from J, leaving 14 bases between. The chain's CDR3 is CASSLVGREYGNTIYF. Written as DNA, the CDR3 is TGCGCCAGCAGCTTGGTTGGCAGGGAATACGGAAACACCATATATTTT.

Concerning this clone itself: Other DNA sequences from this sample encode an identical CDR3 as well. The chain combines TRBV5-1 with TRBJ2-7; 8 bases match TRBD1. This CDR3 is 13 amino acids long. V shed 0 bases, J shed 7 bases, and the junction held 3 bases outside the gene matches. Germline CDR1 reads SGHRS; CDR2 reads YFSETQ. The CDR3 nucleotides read TGCGCCAGCAGCTTGGAGACAGGGGTTGAGCAGTACTTC. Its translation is CASSLETGVEQYF.

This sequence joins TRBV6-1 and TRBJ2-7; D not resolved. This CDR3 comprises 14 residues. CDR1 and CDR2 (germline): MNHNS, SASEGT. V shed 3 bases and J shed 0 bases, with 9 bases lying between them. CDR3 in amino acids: CASSDPPRSYEQYF. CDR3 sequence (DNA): TGTGCCAGCAGTGACCCACCGCGCTCCTACGAGCAGTACTTC.

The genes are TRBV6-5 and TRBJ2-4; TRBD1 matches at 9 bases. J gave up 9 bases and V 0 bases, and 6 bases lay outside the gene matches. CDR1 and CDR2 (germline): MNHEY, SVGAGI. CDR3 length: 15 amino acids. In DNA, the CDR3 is TGTGCCAGCAGTTACTCGGGACAGGGTTACGGCATTCAGTACTTC. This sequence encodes CASSYSGQGYGIQYF.

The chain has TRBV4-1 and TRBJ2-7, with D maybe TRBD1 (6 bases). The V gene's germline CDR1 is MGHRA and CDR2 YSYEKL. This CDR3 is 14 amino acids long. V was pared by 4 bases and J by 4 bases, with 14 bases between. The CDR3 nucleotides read TGCGCCAGCAGCCTTAACAGGGTTGAGTACGAGCAGTACTTC. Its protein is CASSLNRVEYEQYF.

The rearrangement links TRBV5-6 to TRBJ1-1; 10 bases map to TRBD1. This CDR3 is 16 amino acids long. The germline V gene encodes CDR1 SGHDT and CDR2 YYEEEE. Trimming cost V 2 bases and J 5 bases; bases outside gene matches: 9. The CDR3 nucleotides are TGTGCCAGCAGCTTATTTGCTGGGACAGGGGAAACTGAAGCTTTCTTT. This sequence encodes CASSLFAGTGETEAFF.

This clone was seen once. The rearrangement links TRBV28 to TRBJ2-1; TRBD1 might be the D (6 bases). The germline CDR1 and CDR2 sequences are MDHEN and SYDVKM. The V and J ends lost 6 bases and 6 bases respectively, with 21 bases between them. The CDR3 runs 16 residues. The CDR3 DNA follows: TGTGCCAGCAGGGGCGAAGGGGCAGGGGCACGCAATGAGCAGTTCTTC. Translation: CASRGEGAGARNEQFF.

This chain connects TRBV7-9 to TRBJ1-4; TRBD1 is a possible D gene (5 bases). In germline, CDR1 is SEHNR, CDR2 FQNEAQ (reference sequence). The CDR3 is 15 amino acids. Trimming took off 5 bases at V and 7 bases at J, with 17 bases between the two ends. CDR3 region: CASSRPIEGTEKLFF. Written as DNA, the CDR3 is TGTGCCAGCAGCCGTCCGATCGAGGGGACTGAAAAACTGTTTTTT.

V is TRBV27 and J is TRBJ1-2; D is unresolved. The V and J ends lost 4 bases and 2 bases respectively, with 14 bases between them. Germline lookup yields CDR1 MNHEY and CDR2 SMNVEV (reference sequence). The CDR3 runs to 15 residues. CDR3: CASSSSVARNYGYTF. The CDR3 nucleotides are TGTGCCAGCAGTTCAAGTGTGGCCCGAAACTATGGCTACACCTTC.

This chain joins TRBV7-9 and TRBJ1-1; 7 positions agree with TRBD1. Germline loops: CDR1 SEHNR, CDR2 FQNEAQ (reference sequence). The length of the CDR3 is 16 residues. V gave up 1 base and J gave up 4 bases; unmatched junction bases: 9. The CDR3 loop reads CASSLGGTVLGTEAFF. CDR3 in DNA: TGTGCCAGCAGCTTAGGTGGGACAGTATTGGGCACTGAAGCTTTCTTT.

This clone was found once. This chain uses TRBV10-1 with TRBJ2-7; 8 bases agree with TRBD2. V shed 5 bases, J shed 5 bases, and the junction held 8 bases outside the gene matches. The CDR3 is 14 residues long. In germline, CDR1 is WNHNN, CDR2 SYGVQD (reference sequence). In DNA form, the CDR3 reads TGCGCCAGCAGTCACGGGGGGGGTACCCACGAGCAGTACTTC. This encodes CASSHGGGTHEQYF.

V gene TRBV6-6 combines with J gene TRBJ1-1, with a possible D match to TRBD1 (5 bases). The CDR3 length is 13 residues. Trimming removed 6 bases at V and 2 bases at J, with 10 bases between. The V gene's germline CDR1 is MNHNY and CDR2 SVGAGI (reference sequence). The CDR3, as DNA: TGTGCCAGCAGCCCGACAGCAAACACTGAAGCTTTCTTT. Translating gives CASSPTANTEAFF.

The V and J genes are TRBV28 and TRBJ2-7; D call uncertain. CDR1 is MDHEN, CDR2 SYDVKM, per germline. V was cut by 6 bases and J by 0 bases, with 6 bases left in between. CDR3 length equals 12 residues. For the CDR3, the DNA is TGTGCCAGCAGCAGGAACTCCTACGAGCAGTACTTC. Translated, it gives CASSRNSYEQYF. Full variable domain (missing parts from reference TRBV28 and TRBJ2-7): DVKVTQSSRYLVKRTGEKVFLECVQDMDHENMFWYRQDPGLGLRLIYFSYDVKMKEKGDIPEGYSVSREKKERFSLILESASTNQTSMYLCASSRNSYEQYFGPGTRLTVT.

CDR3 coding DNA: TGTGCCACCAGCAGCCCCCCCGGACAGCCCCCCTATGAGCAGTTCTTC. Protein product: CATSSPPGQPPYEQFF. The chain couples TRBV15 to TRBJ2-1; possibly TRBD1 for D (6 bases). This CDR3 region has 16 residues. The germline V gene encodes CDR1 LNHNV and CDR2 YYDKDF (reference sequence). Trimming removed 3 bases at V and 8 bases at J, with 20 bases between.

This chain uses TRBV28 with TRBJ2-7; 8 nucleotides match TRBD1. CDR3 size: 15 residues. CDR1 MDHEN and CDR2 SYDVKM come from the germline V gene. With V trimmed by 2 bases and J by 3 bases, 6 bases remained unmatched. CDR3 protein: CASSLQGAVFYEQYF. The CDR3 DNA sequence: TGTGCCAGCAGTTTACAGGGGGCCGTCTTCTACGAGCAGTACTTC.

The CDR3 DNA reads as TGTGCCAGCAGCGTAGCGGGAGTCTCTTATGAGCAGTTCTTC. It codes for CASSVAGVSYEQFF. The chain joins TRBV9 to TRBJ2-1, with a possible D match to TRBD2 (6 bases). Germline assignment: CDR1 SGDLS and CDR2 YYNGEE. The V end was cut by 0 bases, the J end by 8 bases, with 12 bases between. The CDR3 spans 14 residues.

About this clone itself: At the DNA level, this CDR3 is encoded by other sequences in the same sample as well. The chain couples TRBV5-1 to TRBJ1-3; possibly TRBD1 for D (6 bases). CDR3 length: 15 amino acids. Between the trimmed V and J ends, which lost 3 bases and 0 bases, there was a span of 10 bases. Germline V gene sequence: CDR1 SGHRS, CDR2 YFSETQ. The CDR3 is CASSSQGISGNTIYF. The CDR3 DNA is TGCGCCAGCAGCTCACAGGGCATCTCTGGAAACACCATATATTTT. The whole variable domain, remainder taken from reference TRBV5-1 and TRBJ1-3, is KAGVTQTPRYLIKTRGQQVTLSCSPISGHRSVSWYQQTPGQGLQFLFEYFSETQRNKGNFPGRFSGRQFSNSRSEMNVSTLELGDSALYLCASSSQGISGNTIYFGEGSWLTVV.

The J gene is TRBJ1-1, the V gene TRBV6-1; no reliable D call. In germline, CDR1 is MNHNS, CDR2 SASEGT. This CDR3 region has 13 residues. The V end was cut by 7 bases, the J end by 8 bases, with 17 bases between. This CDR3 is CASTEISRTEAFF. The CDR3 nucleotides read TGTGCCAGCACCGAAATAAGCCGGACGGAAGCTTTCTTT.

The CDR3 DNA reads as TGTGCCAGCAGTCCGCGCTTGGGTCGGGGAGGTTTTATGACTAATGAAAAACTGTTTTTT. It yields the protein CASSPRLGRGGFMTNEKLFF. The chain recombines TRBV28 with TRBJ1-4; D gene uncertain. Germline CDR1 is MDHEN and CDR2 is SYDVKM. Trimming stripped 5 bases from V and 2 bases from J, with 27 bases between. The CDR3 contains 20 residues.

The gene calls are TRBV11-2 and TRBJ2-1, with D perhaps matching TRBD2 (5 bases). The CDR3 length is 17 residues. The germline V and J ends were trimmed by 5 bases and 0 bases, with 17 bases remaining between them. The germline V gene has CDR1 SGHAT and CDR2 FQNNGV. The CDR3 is CASSPTDWMSSYNEQFF. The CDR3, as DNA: TGTGCCAGCAGCCCGACGGACTGGATGAGCTCCTACAATGAGCAGTTCTTC.

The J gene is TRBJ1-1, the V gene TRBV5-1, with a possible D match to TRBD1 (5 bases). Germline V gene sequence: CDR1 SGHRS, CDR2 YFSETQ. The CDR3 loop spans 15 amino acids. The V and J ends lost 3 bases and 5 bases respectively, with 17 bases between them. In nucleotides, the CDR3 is TGCGCCAGCAGCTGGCCGGACAAGAGGGTGACTGAAGCTTTCTTT. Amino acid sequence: CASSWPDKRVTEAFF.

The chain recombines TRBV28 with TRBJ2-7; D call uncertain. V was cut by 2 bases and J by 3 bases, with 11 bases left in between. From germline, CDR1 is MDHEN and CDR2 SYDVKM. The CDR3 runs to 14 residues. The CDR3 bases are TGTGCCAGCAGTTTAACCCGGGCCAACTACGAGCAGTACTTC. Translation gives CASSLTRANYEQYF.

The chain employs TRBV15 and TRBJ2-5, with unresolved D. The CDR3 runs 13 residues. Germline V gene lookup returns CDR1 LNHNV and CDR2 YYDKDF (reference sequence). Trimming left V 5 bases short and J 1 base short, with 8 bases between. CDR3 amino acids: CATSPRTQETQYF. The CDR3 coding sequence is TGTGCCACCAGCCCCCGGACCCAAGAGACCCAGTACTTC.

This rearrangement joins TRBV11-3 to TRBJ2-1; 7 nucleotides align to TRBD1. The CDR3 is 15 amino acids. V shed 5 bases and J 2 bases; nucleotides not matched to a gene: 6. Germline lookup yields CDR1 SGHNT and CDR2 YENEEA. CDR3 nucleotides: TGTGCCAGCAGCCCAGGGGGTAGGGCCTACAATGAGCAGTTCTTC. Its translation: CASSPGGRAYNEQFF. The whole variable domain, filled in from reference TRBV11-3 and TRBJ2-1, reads EAGVVQSPRYKIIEKKQPVAFWCNPISGHNTLYWYLQNLGQGPELLIRYENEEAVDDSQLPKDRFSAERLKGVDSTLKIQPAELGDSAVYLCASSPGGRAYNEQFFGPGTRLTVL.

CDR3 DNA sequence: TGTGCCAGCAGTTTTGGGCCGACAGCCTTTAGCAATCAGCCCCAGCATTTT. Translated: CASSFGPTAFSNQPQHF. The V call is TRBV28, the J call TRBJ1-5; the D gene is possibly TRBD1 (5 bases). This CDR3 contains 17 residues. Germline lookup yields CDR1 MDHEN and CDR2 SYDVKM. V gave up 3 bases and J gave up 0 bases, with 15 bases separating them. Supplemented by reference TRBV28 and TRBJ1-5, the full variable domain reads DVKVTQSSRYLVKRTGEKVFLECVQDMDHENMFWYRQDPGLGLRLIYFSYDVKMKEKGDIPEGYSVSREKKERFSLILESASTNQTSMYLCASSFGPTAFSNQPQHFGDGTRLSIL.

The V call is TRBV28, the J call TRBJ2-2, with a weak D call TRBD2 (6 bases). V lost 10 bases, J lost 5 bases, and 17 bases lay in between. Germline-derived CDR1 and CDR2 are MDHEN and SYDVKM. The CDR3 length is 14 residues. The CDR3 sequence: CAIPSGVKTGELFF. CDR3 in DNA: TGTGCCATACCGTCGGGAGTGAAGACCGGGGAGCTGTTTTTT.